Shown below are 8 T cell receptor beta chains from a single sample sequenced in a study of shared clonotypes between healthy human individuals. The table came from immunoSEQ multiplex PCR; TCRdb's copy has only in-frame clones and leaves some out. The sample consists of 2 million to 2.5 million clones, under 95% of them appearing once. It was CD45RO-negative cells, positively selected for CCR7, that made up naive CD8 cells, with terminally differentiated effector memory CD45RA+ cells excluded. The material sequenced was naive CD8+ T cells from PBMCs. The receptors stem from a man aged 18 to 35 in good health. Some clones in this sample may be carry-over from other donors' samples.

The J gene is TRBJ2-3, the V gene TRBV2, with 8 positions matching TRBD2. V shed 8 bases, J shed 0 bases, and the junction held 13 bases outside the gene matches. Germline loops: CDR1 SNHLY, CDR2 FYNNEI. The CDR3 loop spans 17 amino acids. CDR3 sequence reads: CASRLFGAGASTDTQYF. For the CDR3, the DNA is TGTGCCAGCCGACTTTTTGGAGCGGGGGCTAGCACAGATACGCAGTATTTT. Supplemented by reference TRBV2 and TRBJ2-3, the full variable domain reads EPEVTQTPSHQVTQMGQEVILRCVPISNHLYFYWYRQILGQKVEFLVSFYNNEISEKSEIFDDQFSVERPDGSNFTLKIRSTKLEDSAMYFCASRLFGAGASTDTQYFGPGTRLTVL.

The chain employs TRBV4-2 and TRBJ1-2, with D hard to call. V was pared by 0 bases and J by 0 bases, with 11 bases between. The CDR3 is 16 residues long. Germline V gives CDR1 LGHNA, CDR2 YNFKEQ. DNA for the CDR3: TGTGCCAGCAGCCAAGATAGCGGAATAACTAACTATGGCTACACCTTC. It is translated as CASSQDSGITNYGYTF.

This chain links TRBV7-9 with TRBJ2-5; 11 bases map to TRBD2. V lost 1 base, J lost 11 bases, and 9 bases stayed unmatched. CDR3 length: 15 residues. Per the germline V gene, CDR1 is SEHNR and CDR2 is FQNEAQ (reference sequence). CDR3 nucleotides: TGTGCCAGCAGCTTAGGGGGACTAGCGGACCCAAAACAGTACTTC. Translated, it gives CASSLGGLADPKQYF.

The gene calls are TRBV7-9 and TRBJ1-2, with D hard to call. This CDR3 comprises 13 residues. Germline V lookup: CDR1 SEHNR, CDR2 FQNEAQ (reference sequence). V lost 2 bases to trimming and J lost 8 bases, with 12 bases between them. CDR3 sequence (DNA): TGTGCCAGCAGCTTAATCGGACCGGAGGGCTACACCTTC. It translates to CASSLIGPEGYTF. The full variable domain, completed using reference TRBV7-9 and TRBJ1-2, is DTGVSQNPRHKITKRGQNVTFRCDPISEHNRLYWYRQTLGQGPEFLTYFQNEAQLEKSRLLSDRFSAERPKGSFSTLEIQRTEQGDSAMYLCASSLIGPEGYTFGSGTRLTVV.

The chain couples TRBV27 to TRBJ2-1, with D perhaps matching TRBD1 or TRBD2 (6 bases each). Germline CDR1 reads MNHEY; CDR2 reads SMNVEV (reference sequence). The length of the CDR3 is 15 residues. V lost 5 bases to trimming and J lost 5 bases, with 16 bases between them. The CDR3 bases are TGTGCCAGCAGTCCCCGCGGGACAAAAGACAATGAGCAGTTCTTC. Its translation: CASSPRGTKDNEQFF.

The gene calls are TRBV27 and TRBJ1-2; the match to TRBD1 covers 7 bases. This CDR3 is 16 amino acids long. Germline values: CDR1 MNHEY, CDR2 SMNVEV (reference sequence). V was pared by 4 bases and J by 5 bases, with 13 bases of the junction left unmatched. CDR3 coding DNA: TGTGCCAGCAGTTACTCTCCGAGACAGGGAGTGTATGGCTACACCTTC. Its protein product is CASSYSPRQGVYGYTF.

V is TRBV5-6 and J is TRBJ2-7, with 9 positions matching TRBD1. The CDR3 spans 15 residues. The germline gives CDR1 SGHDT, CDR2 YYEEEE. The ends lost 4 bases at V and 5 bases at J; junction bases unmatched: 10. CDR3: CASSTGQGSKNEQYF. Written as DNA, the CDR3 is TGTGCCAGCAGCACGGGACAGGGTAGTAAAAACGAGCAGTACTTC.

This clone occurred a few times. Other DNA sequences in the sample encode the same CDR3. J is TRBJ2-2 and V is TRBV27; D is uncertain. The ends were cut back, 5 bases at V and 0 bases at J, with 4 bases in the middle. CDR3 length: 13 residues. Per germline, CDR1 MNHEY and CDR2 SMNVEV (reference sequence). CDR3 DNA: TGTGCCAGCAGTCCGGCGAACACCGGGGAGCTGTTTTTT. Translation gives CASSPANTGELFF.